These T cell receptor beta chains were read from a single sample in a study of OX40 agonist ivuxolimab in advanced cancers. Sequencing was performed with immunoSEQ multiplex PCR; in TCRdb, only in-frame clones are kept and a portion is missing. The sample lists tens of thousands of clones, about 80% occurring once. The material sequenced was CD4+ or CD8+ T cells sorted from blood, taken in a trial of the OX40 agonist ivuxolimab. The origin of the receptors is an adult with an advanced solid tumor such as melanoma, head and neck, liver or kidney cancer. The CDR3 runs from the conserved cysteine through the conserved F or W. D genes are given only for firm matches. The size of a clone is reported for some rows only, either as once, few or many, or as a class for expanded clones.

V: TRBV19
size: -
J: TRBJ1-2
D: -
CDR3: CASSARNYGYTF
DNA: TGTGCCAGTAGTGCGAGGAACTATGGCTACACCTTC

V: TRBV4-3
size: -
J: TRBJ2-5
D: -
CDR3: CASSQQIQETQYF
DNA: TGCGCCAGCAGCCAACAGATCCAAGAGACCCAGTACTTC

V: TRBV9
size: -
J: TRBJ2-3
D: TRBD2
CDR3: CASSVAGGQDTQYF
DNA: TGTGCCAGCAGCGTAGCGGGGGGGCAAGATACGCAGTATTTT

V: TRBV7-9
size: -
J: TRBJ2-7
D: -
CDR3: CASSLMTTSYEQYF
DNA: TGTGCCAGCAGCCTGATGACTACCTCCTACGAGCAGTACTTC

V: TRBV5-1
size: few
J: TRBJ2-2
D: -
CDR3: CASSQEGRNTGELFF
DNA: TGCGCCAGCAGCCAGGAAGGGAGGAACACCGGGGAGCTGTTTTTT

V: TRBV11-2
size: -
J: TRBJ2-4
D: -
CDR3: CASSGQPKNIQYF
DNA: TGTGCCAGCAGCGGCCAGCCCAAAAACATTCAGTACTTC

V: TRBV7-6
size: -
J: TRBJ2-7
D: -
CDR3: CASSLESGHTYEQYF
DNA: TGTGCCAGCAGCTTAGAGTCAGGACACACCTACGAGCAGTACTTC

V: TRBV14
size: once
J: TRBJ2-2
D: -
CDR3: CASSQGDKRELFF
DNA: TGTGCCAGCAGCCAAGGGGACAAGAGGGAGCTGTTTTTT

V: TRBV5-1
size: -
J: TRBJ2-6
D: TRBD2
CDR3: CASSLGSLAGGPGANVLTF
DNA: TGCGCCAGCAGCTTGGGGTCCCTAGCGGGGGGGCCTGGGGCCAACGTCCTGACTTTC

V: TRBV4-1
size: few
J: TRBJ1-2
D: -
CDR3: CASSQVPGAGGYTF
DNA: TGCGCCAGCAGCCAAGTACCGGGGGCGGGAGGCTACACCTTC

V: TRBV6-1
size: -
J: TRBJ1-2
D: -
CDR3: CASSESGRNYGYTF
DNA: TGTGCCAGCAGTGAAAGCGGACGGAACTATGGCTACACCTTC

V: TRBV6-1
size: -
J: TRBJ1-3
D: -
CDR3: CASSEKGVWGNTIYF
DNA: TGTGCCAGCAGTGAAAAGGGGGTGTGGGGAAACACCATATATTTT

V: TRBV4-2
size: -
J: TRBJ2-5
D: TRBD2
CDR3: CASSLGTSGGGQETQYF
DNA: TGTGCCAGCAGCCTCGGGACTAGCGGGGGGGGGCAAGAGACCCAGTACTTC

V: TRBV4-3
size: once
J: TRBJ1-1
D: -
CDR3: CASSQGPGDTEAFF
DNA: TGCGCCAGCAGCCAAGGTCCAGGGGACACTGAAGCTTTCTTT

V: TRBV5-1
size: once
J: TRBJ2-2
D: -
CDR3: CASSLGPDTGELFF
DNA: TGCGCCAGCAGCTTGGGACCCGACACCGGGGAGCTGTTTTTT

V: TRBV5-8
size: -
J: TRBJ2-5
D: -
CDR3: CASSLLLAGVETQYF
DNA: TGTGCCAGCAGCTTGCTACTAGCAGGTGTCGAGACCCAGTACTTC

V: TRBV18
size: -
J: TRBJ2-5
D: -
CDR3: CASSNQETQYF
DNA: TGTGCCAGCTCAAACCAAGAGACCCAGTACTTC

V: TRBV7-8
size: few
J: TRBJ2-7
D: -
CDR3: CASSWGQGGSYEQYF
DNA: TGTGCCAGCAGCTGGGGGCAGGGGGGATCCTACGAGCAGTACTTC

V: TRBV4-2
size: -
J: TRBJ2-7
D: -
CDR3: CASSQDPKTEQYF
DNA: TGTGCCAGCAGCCAAGATCCCAAAACCGAGCAGTACTTC

V: TRBV6-5
size: -
J: TRBJ1-2
D: TRBD1
CDR3: CASRDDRDTDGYTF
DNA: TGTGCCAGCAGGGACGACAGGGATACAGATGGCTACACCTTC

V: TRBV12-2
size: -
J: TRBJ2-3
D: -
CDR3: CASRAGQGSTDTQYF
DNA: TGTGCAAGTCGCGCCGGACAGGGCAGCACAGATACGCAGTATTTT

V: TRBV7-3
size: -
J: TRBJ2-1
D: TRBD1
CDR3: CASSLGTGGIAGGNEQFF
DNA: TGTGCCAGCAGCTTAGGGACAGGGGGCATAGCGGGAGGCAATGAGCAGTTCTTC

V: TRBV7-2
size: once
J: TRBJ1-5
D: TRBD1
CDR3: CASSLVGDSNQPQHF
DNA: TGTGCCAGCAGCTTAGTTGGGGACAGTAATCAGCCCCAGCATTTT

V: TRBV19
size: -
J: TRBJ2-7
D: -
CDR3: CASSMKVERYEQYF
DNA: TGTGCCAGTAGTATGAAGGTGGAGCGTTACGAGCAGTACTTC

V: TRBV7-2
size: -
J: TRBJ1-2
D: TRBD1
CDR3: CASSLALGQGGSYTF
DNA: TGTGCCAGCAGCTTAGCGCTGGGACAGGGGGGGAGCTACACCTTC

V: TRBV4-3
size: -
J: TRBJ2-5
D: -
CDR3: CASSQGRTGETQYF
DNA: TGCGCCAGCAGCCAAGGGAGAACGGGAGAGACCCAGTACTTC

V: TRBV29-1
size: few
J: TRBJ2-1
D: -
CDR3: CSVLRTVLYDYNEQFF
DNA: TGCAGCGTTCTCAGGACAGTTCTCTATGACTACAATGAGCAGTTCTTC

V: TRBV4-1
size: -
J: TRBJ1-5
D: -
CDR3: CASSQSLGLGADNQPQHF
DNA: TGCGCCAGCAGCCAATCCCTTGGATTGGGAGCGGACAATCAGCCCCAGCATTTT

V: TRBV5-4
size: -
J: TRBJ1-2
D: TRBD1
CDR3: CASSLARDRPYGYTF
DNA: TGTGCCAGCAGCTTGGCCAGGGACAGACCTTATGGCTACACCTTC

V: TRBV7-9
size: -
J: TRBJ2-6
D: -
CDR3: CASSLTRYSGANVLTF
DNA: TGTGCCAGCAGCTTAACCCGGTACTCTGGGGCCAACGTCCTGACTTTC

V: TRBV9
size: -
J: TRBJ2-5
D: -
CDR3: CASSQFGTKKETQYF
DNA: TGTGCCAGCAGCCAGTTCGGGACAAAAAAAGAGACCCAGTACTTC

V: TRBV11-3
size: -
J: TRBJ2-3
D: -
CDR3: CASSSAGTIPTDTQYF
DNA: TGTGCCAGCAGCTCTGCCGGGACGATCCCCACAGATACGCAGTATTTT

V: TRBV4-3
size: -
J: TRBJ2-3
D: -
CDR3: CASSQGYGDTQYF
DNA: TGCGCCAGCAGCCAAGGTTACGGAGATACGCAGTATTTT

V: TRBV13
size: -
J: TRBJ2-3
D: TRBD2
CDR3: CASSPPAGGLKDTQYF
DNA: TGTGCCAGCAGCCCCCCGGCGGGGGGGCTGAAGGATACGCAGTATTTT

V: TRBV2
size: -
J: TRBJ1-2
D: -
CDR3: CASSVMDLGGDGYTF
DNA: TGTGCCAGCAGTGTAATGGACCTCGGAGGTGATGGCTACACCTTC

V: TRBV6-5
size: -
J: TRBJ2-7
D: -
CDR3: CASSFQGPHSYEQYF
DNA: TGTGCCAGCAGTTTTCAGGGGCCTCACTCCTACGAGCAGTACTTC

V: TRBV18
size: few
J: TRBJ1-2
D: -
CDR3: CASSPGVGGDGYTF
DNA: TGTGCCAGCTCCCCCGGAGTAGGGGGGGATGGCTACACCTTC

V: TRBV5-5
size: -
J: TRBJ2-3
D: TRBD2
CDR3: CASSATSGKADTQYF
DNA: TGTGCCAGCAGCGCTACTAGCGGGAAGGCAGATACGCAGTATTTT

V: TRBV2
size: few
J: TRBJ1-2
D: -
CDR3: CASSEWAGSLGGYTF
DNA: TGTGCCAGCAGTGAATGGGCAGGCTCGCTGGGTGGCTACACCTTC

V: TRBV6-5
size: -
J: TRBJ2-5
D: TRBD1
CDR3: CASRKTGTGGTQYF
DNA: TGTGCCAGCAGGAAAACCGGGACAGGAGGGACCCAGTACTTC

V: TRBV7-3
size: -
J: TRBJ2-1
D: -
CDR3: CASSSTKGLQFF
DNA: TGTGCCAGCAGCTCGACTAAGGGTCTACAGTTCTTC

V: TRBV4-2
size: medium-sized
J: TRBJ2-1
D: -
CDR3: CASSQGTLGTTYNEQFF
DNA: TGTGCCAGCAGCCAAGGCACCCTAGGGACGACCTACAATGAGCAGTTCTTC

V: TRBV19
size: -
J: TRBJ2-2
D: -
CDR3: CATGYAGATGELFF
DNA: TGTGCCACGGGATACGCGGGCGCGACCGGGGAGCTGTTTTTT

V: TRBV19
size: -
J: TRBJ2-3
D: TRBD1
CDR3: CASSMGGQGLTDTQYF
DNA: TGTGCCAGTAGTATGGGGGGACAGGGCCTCACAGATACGCAGTATTTT

V: TRBV5-1
size: -
J: TRBJ2-7
D: TRBD1
CDR3: CASSQLGTGPYEQYF
DNA: TGCGCCAGCAGCCAACTCGGGACAGGCCCCTACGAGCAGTACTTC

V: TRBV5-1
size: -
J: TRBJ2-7
D: TRBD1
CDR3: CASSKTGTGGYEQYF
DNA: TGCGCCAGCAGCAAAACCGGGACAGGGGGCTACGAGCAGTACTTC

V: TRBV6-5
size: -
J: TRBJ2-1
D: -
CDR3: CATKNRVEFF
DNA: TGTGCCACCAAAAACAGGGTAGAGTTCTTC

V: TRBV25-1
size: -
J: TRBJ1-6
D: -
CDR3: CASSEYSRNSPLHF
DNA: TGTGCCAGCAGTGAATACTCCAGGAATTCACCCCTCCACTTT

V: TRBV7-2
size: -
J: TRBJ1-2
D: TRBD1
CDR3: CASSLGTVLGYTF
DNA: TGTGCCAGCAGCCTCGGGACAGTACTAGGCTACACCTTC

V: TRBV7-3
size: -
J: TRBJ2-7
D: TRBD1
CDR3: CASSLQGAPSEQYF
DNA: TGTGCCAGCAGCCTACAGGGGGCGCCAAGCGAGCAGTACTTC

V: TRBV10-3
size: once
J: TRBJ2-3
D: -
CDR3: CAISDRVPDTQYF
DNA: TGTGCCATCAGTGACAGGGTCCCAGATACGCAGTATTTT

V: TRBV6-1
size: once
J: TRBJ1-5
D: -
CDR3: CASRGTSHVNQPQHF
DNA: TGTGCCAGCAGGGGGACATCCCATGTAAACCAGCCCCAGCATTTT